These T cell receptor beta chains were read from a single sample in a study of blood T cell repertoires in COVID-19. Libraries were prepared by immunoSEQ multiplex PCR; TCRdb keeps only in-frame clonotypes and omits some of them. In the table there are around 70,000 clones, more than 80% of which are singletons. Sequenced input: peripheral blood. The source of these receptors is a woman older than 75 with active or convalescent COVID-19. Both conserved end residues are part of each CDR3. The D gene is left open where the match is weak. Size values are once, few and many counts, or a class for expanded clones, and some rows have none.

D gene: NA
V gene: TRBV11-3
J gene: TRBJ2-1
clone size: NA
CDR3 protein: CASSFTYNEQFF
CDR3 DNA: TGTGCCAGCAGCTTCACCTACAATGAGCAGTTCTTC

D gene: TRBD2
V gene: TRBV6-1
J gene: TRBJ2-2
clone size: NA
CDR3 protein: CASSEYRTRVSGELFF
CDR3 DNA: TGTGCCAGCAGTGAATATAGGACTAGGGTCTCTGGGGAGCTGTTTTTT

D gene: NA
V gene: TRBV10-1
J gene: TRBJ1-2
clone size: NA
CDR3 protein: CASSESGNGYTF
CDR3 DNA: TGCGCCAGCAGTGAATCCGGTAATGGCTACACCTTC

D gene: TRBD1
V gene: TRBV11-2
J gene: TRBJ1-4
clone size: NA
CDR3 protein: CASSMWTGDEKLFF
CDR3 DNA: TGTGCCAGCAGCATGTGGACAGGGGATGAAAAACTGTTTTTT

D gene: NA
V gene: TRBV7-2
J gene: TRBJ2-5
clone size: NA
CDR3 protein: CASSSDRKETQYF
CDR3 DNA: TGTGCCAGCAGCTCCGACAGGAAAGAGACCCAGTACTTC

D gene: NA
V gene: TRBV6-2/TRBV6-3
J gene: TRBJ1-1
clone size: NA
CDR3 protein: CASSATTASNTEAFF
CDR3 DNA: TGTGCCAGCAGTGCTACCACAGCTTCGAACACTGAAGCTTTCTTT

D gene: TRBD2
V gene: TRBV6-5
J gene: TRBJ2-2
clone size: once
CDR3 protein: CASSYSAGVGTGELFF
CDR3 DNA: TGTGCCAGCAGTTACTCGGCGGGAGTAGGGACCGGGGAGCTGTTTTTT

D gene: TRBD1
V gene: TRBV6-5
J gene: TRBJ2-7
clone size: NA
CDR3 protein: CASSRPGTGVRGQYF
CDR3 DNA: TGTGCCAGTAGTAGGCCCGGGACAGGGGTTCGCGGGCAGTACTTC

D gene: NA
V gene: TRBV9
J gene: TRBJ1-2
clone size: once
CDR3 protein: CASSAQQGTGGYTF
CDR3 DNA: TGTGCCAGCAGCGCCCAACAGGGTACGGGAGGCTACACCTTC

D gene: TRBD1
V gene: TRBV19
J gene: TRBJ1-1
clone size: NA
CDR3 protein: CASSTGQSNVEAFF
CDR3 DNA: TGTGCCAGTAGTACGGGACAGTCCAACGTTGAAGCTTTCTTT

D gene: TRBD1
V gene: TRBV7-9
J gene: TRBJ1-2
clone size: once
CDR3 protein: CASSSGQGYGYTF
CDR3 DNA: TGTGCCAGCAGCTCCGGACAGGGGTATGGCTACACCTTC

D gene: NA
V gene: TRBV24-1
J gene: TRBJ1-5
clone size: NA
CDR3 protein: CATSDTGYSNQPQHF
CDR3 DNA: TGTGCCACCAGTGATACAGGTTATAGCAATCAGCCCCAGCATTTT

D gene: NA
V gene: TRBV7-2
J gene: TRBJ1-4
clone size: NA
CDR3 protein: CASSSDSARGGKLFF
CDR3 DNA: TGTGCCAGCAGTTCAGACAGCGCACGTGGCGGAAAACTGTTTTTT

D gene: TRBD2
V gene: TRBV2
J gene: TRBJ2-7
clone size: NA
CDR3 protein: CASSPVVAGPEQYF
CDR3 DNA: TGTGCCAGCAGCCCCGTGGTAGCGGGACCCGAGCAGTACTTC

D gene: TRBD2
V gene: TRBV7-2
J gene: TRBJ2-1
clone size: NA
CDR3 protein: CASSSPRGVDEQFF
CDR3 DNA: TGTGCCAGCAGCTCCCCCCGGGGGGTGGATGAGCAGTTCTTC

D gene: TRBD2
V gene: TRBV20-1
J gene: TRBJ2-5
clone size: NA
CDR3 protein: CSASWEGRTKETQYF
CDR3 DNA: TGCAGTGCTAGTTGGGAGGGAAGGACAAAAGAGACCCAGTACTTC

D gene: NA
V gene: TRBV7-2
J gene: TRBJ1-2
clone size: NA
CDR3 protein: CASSLDQAPNYGYTF
CDR3 DNA: TGTGCCAGCAGCTTGGATCAGGCCCCTAACTATGGCTACACCTTC

D gene: TRBD1
V gene: TRBV5-5
J gene: TRBJ2-5
clone size: few
CDR3 protein: CASSAGRGRQETQYF
CDR3 DNA: TGTGCCAGCAGCGCCGGAAGGGGGCGTCAAGAGACCCAGTACTTC

D gene: NA
V gene: TRBV18
J gene: TRBJ2-5
clone size: NA
CDR3 protein: CASSPGQGGETQYF
CDR3 DNA: TGTGCCAGCTCACCGGGCCAGGGAGGCGAGACCCAGTACTTC

D gene: NA
V gene: TRBV19
J gene: TRBJ1-5
clone size: NA
CDR3 protein: CASSSLQGMNQPQHF
CDR3 DNA: TGTGCCAGTAGTTCACTGCAGGGGATGAATCAGCCCCAGCATTTT

D gene: NA
V gene: TRBV28
J gene: TRBJ1-1
clone size: NA
CDR3 protein: CASSPGQTIEAFF
CDR3 DNA: TGTGCCAGCAGTCCAGGACAGACAATTGAAGCTTTCTTT

D gene: NA
V gene: TRBV27
J gene: TRBJ1-6
clone size: NA
CDR3 protein: CASSPGGGSYNSPLHF
CDR3 DNA: TGTGCCAGCAGTCCGGGGGGGGGCTCCTATAATTCACCCCTCCACTTT

D gene: TRBD1
V gene: TRBV3-1/TRBV3-2
J gene: TRBJ2-7
clone size: once
CDR3 protein: CASSLLGPGQNSYEQYF
CDR3 DNA: TGTGCCAGCAGCCTCCTAGGCCCGGGACAGAACTCCTACGAGCAGTACTTC

D gene: NA
V gene: TRBV2
J gene: TRBJ2-5
clone size: NA
CDR3 protein: CASSVGGGTPVTQYF
CDR3 DNA: TGTGCCAGCAGTGTAGGGGGGGGAACCCCCGTGACCCAGTACTTC

D gene: NA
V gene: TRBV2
J gene: TRBJ1-2
clone size: NA
CDR3 protein: CASSVKASNYGYTF
CDR3 DNA: TGTGCCAGCAGTGTGAAAGCTTCGAACTATGGCTACACCTTC

D gene: NA
V gene: TRBV21-1
J gene: TRBJ2-1
clone size: NA
CDR3 protein: CASNSGGKDNEQFF
CDR3 DNA: TGTGCCAGCAACTCAGGGGGCAAGGACAATGAGCAGTTCTTC

D gene: TRBD1
V gene: TRBV5-1
J gene: TRBJ2-5
clone size: NA
CDR3 protein: CASSSNQQGSETQYF
CDR3 DNA: TGCGCCAGCAGCTCCAACCAACAGGGGTCGGAGACCCAGTACTTC

D gene: NA
V gene: TRBV11-2
J gene: TRBJ1-4
clone size: NA
CDR3 protein: CASSPTVNNEKLFF
CDR3 DNA: TGTGCCAGCAGCCCAACAGTGAATAATGAAAAACTGTTTTTT

D gene: TRBD2
V gene: TRBV18
J gene: TRBJ2-3
clone size: NA
CDR3 protein: CASSPPVAGSTDTQYF
CDR3 DNA: TGTGCCAGCTCACCACCGGTAGCGGGGAGCACAGATACGCAGTATTTT

D gene: NA
V gene: TRBV24-1
J gene: TRBJ1-5
clone size: few
CDR3 protein: CATNPGNSNQPQHF
CDR3 DNA: TGTGCCACCAATCCAGGCAATAGCAATCAGCCCCAGCATTTT

D gene: NA
V gene: TRBV19
J gene: TRBJ2-1
clone size: NA
CDR3 protein: CASSMAGYLDEQFF
CDR3 DNA: TGTGCCAGTAGTATGGCGGGCTACCTCGATGAGCAGTTCTTC

D gene: NA
V gene: TRBV28
J gene: TRBJ1-2
clone size: NA
CDR3 protein: CASSLPGAGAYGYTF
CDR3 DNA: TGTGCCAGCAGTTTGCCGGGGGCGGGGGCCTATGGCTACACCTTC

D gene: TRBD1
V gene: TRBV2
J gene: TRBJ1-2
clone size: NA
CDR3 protein: CASSSGAPGQGYGYTF
CDR3 DNA: TGTGCCAGCAGTTCTGGGGCGCCGGGACAGGGATATGGCTACACCTTC

D gene: NA
V gene: TRBV4-2
J gene: TRBJ2-7
clone size: NA
CDR3 protein: CASSPTSTSAGEQYF
CDR3 DNA: TGTGCCAGCAGCCCTACTTCGACTAGTGCGGGCGAGCAGTACTTC

D gene: NA
V gene: TRBV18
J gene: TRBJ1-2
clone size: NA
CDR3 protein: CASSPRDRIYGYTF
CDR3 DNA: TGTGCCAGCTCACCCCGAGACAGGATCTATGGCTACACCTTC

D gene: NA
V gene: TRBV11-2
J gene: TRBJ2-3
clone size: NA
CDR3 protein: CASAVLTDTQYF
CDR3 DNA: TGTGCCAGCGCGGTCCTCACAGATACGCAGTATTTT

D gene: NA
V gene: TRBV4-3
J gene: TRBJ2-2
clone size: NA
CDR3 protein: CASSDRLAGGELFF
CDR3 DNA: TGCGCCAGCAGCGACAGATTAGCCGGCGGGGAGCTGTTTTTT

D gene: NA
V gene: TRBV19
J gene: TRBJ1-3
clone size: NA
CDR3 protein: CASSLQGSGNTIYF
CDR3 DNA: TGTGCCAGTAGTCTACAGGGATCCGGAAACACCATATATTTT

D gene: NA
V gene: TRBV11-3
J gene: TRBJ1-3
clone size: NA
CDR3 protein: CASTSGAGNTIYF
CDR3 DNA: TGTGCCAGCACCTCAGGGGCTGGAAACACCATATATTTT

D gene: TRBD2
V gene: TRBV10-3
J gene: TRBJ2-3
clone size: NA
CDR3 protein: CAISPTSGGASDTQYF
CDR3 DNA: TGTGCCATCAGCCCCACTAGCGGGGGGGCTTCAGATACGCAGTATTTT

D gene: NA
V gene: TRBV3-1/TRBV3-2
J gene: TRBJ1-2
clone size: NA
CDR3 protein: CASSLSSSGWRGYTF
CDR3 DNA: TGTGCCAGCAGCCTCTCCAGTTCAGGTTGGCGAGGCTACACCTTC

D gene: TRBD1
V gene: TRBV18
J gene: TRBJ1-6
clone size: NA
CDR3 protein: CASSVGQGNSPLHF
CDR3 DNA: TGTGCCAGCTCAGTCGGACAGGGAAATTCACCCCTCCACTTT

D gene: NA
V gene: TRBV2
J gene: TRBJ1-1
clone size: NA
CDR3 protein: CASRMTEMNTEAFF
CDR3 DNA: TGTGCCAGCAGGATGACAGAGATGAACACTGAAGCTTTCTTT

D gene: NA
V gene: TRBV5-6
J gene: TRBJ1-5
clone size: NA
CDR3 protein: CASSPRGVVGNQPQHF
CDR3 DNA: TGTGCCAGCAGCCCTCGGGGTGTGGTGGGCAATCAGCCCCAGCATTTT

D gene: NA
V gene: TRBV7-2
J gene: TRBJ1-3
clone size: NA
CDR3 protein: CASSRSRDSGNTIYF
CDR3 DNA: TGTGCCAGCAGCCGGTCCAGGGACTCTGGAAACACCATATATTTT

D gene: TRBD2
V gene: TRBV27
J gene: TRBJ2-1
clone size: NA
CDR3 protein: CASSLGLAGGPHPNNEQFF
CDR3 DNA: TGTGCCAGCAGTTTAGGACTAGCGGGAGGGCCCCACCCTAACAATGAGCAGTTCTTC

D gene: NA
V gene: TRBV28
J gene: TRBJ2-1
clone size: NA
CDR3 protein: CASSLAVSFSYNEQFF
CDR3 DNA: TGTGCCAGCAGTTTAGCGGTGAGCTTCTCCTACAATGAGCAGTTCTTC

D gene: NA
V gene: TRBV7-9
J gene: TRBJ2-7
clone size: NA
CDR3 protein: CASSRGSYEQYF
CDR3 DNA: TGTGCCAGCAGCCGGGGGTCCTACGAGCAGTACTTC

D gene: TRBD1
V gene: TRBV19
J gene: TRBJ1-6
clone size: few
CDR3 protein: CASTGTGDNSPLHF
CDR3 DNA: TGTGCCAGTACCGGGACAGGGGATAATTCACCCCTCCACTTT

D gene: NA
V gene: TRBV5-1
J gene: TRBJ1-5
clone size: NA
CDR3 protein: CASSLGGDSNQPQHF
CDR3 DNA: TGCGCCAGCAGCTTGGGTGGAGATAGCAATCAGCCCCAGCATTTT

D gene: TRBD1
V gene: TRBV19
J gene: TRBJ1-5
clone size: NA
CDR3 protein: CASAAPGQGALSRAGPQHF
CDR3 DNA: TGTGCCAGCGCGGCTCCGGGACAGGGGGCTCTAAGTAGGGCCGGGCCCCAGCATTTT

D gene: TRBD1
V gene: TRBV10-2
J gene: TRBJ1-3
clone size: NA
CDR3 protein: CASSTTGAGNTIYF
CDR3 DNA: TGCGCCAGCAGTACGACAGGGGCTGGAAACACCATATATTTT

D gene: NA
V gene: TRBV5-1
J gene: TRBJ1-3
clone size: once
CDR3 protein: CASSPAGATGNTIYF
CDR3 DNA: TGCGCCAGCAGCCCGGCGGGGGCGACCGGAAACACCATATATTTT

D gene: TRBD2
V gene: TRBV5-6
J gene: TRBJ2-5
clone size: NA
CDR3 protein: CASSLGLAGRWETQYF
CDR3 DNA: TGTGCCAGCAGCTTGGGCCTAGCGGGAAGGTGGGAGACCCAGTACTTC

D gene: NA
V gene: TRBV28
J gene: TRBJ1-2
clone size: once
CDR3 protein: CASSMTGPYGYTF
CDR3 DNA: TGTGCCAGCAGTATGACAGGTCCCTATGGCTACACCTTC

D gene: NA
V gene: TRBV4-1
J gene: TRBJ2-7
clone size: few
CDR3 protein: CASSHGPGFQYF
CDR3 DNA: TGCGCCAGCAGCCACGGCCCGGGGTTTCAGTACTTC

D gene: NA
V gene: TRBV5-1
J gene: TRBJ1-1
clone size: NA
CDR3 protein: CASSGGILGNTEAFF
CDR3 DNA: TGCGCCAGCAGCGGCGGGATTTTGGGAAACACTGAAGCTTTCTTT

D gene: NA
V gene: TRBV30
J gene: TRBJ1-1
clone size: NA
CDR3 protein: CAWRPRGGNTEAFF
CDR3 DNA: TGTGCCTGGAGGCCCCGGGGGGGGAACACTGAAGCTTTCTTT

D gene: NA
V gene: TRBV9
J gene: TRBJ1-2
clone size: NA
CDR3 protein: CASSVDIGWSMGYTF
CDR3 DNA: TGTGCCAGCAGCGTAGATATAGGTTGGAGCATGGGCTACACCTTC